The T cell receptor (beta chain) under discussion was sequenced for a study of T cell changes during pregnancy in multiple sclerosis. Here immunoSEQ multiplex PCR was the method, and the copy in TCRdb shows in-frame clones only, minus some. The sample holds some 110,000 clones, approximately 90% seen once. The CDR3 length is 16 residues. The germline CDR1 and CDR2 sequences are MNHNS and SASEGT. J gave up 3 bases and V 2 bases, and 5 bases lay outside the gene matches. Here the sequenced sample was peripheral blood, taken in the third trimester of pregnancy. The rearrangement joins TRBV6-1 to TRBJ2-1; TRBD2 matches at 9 bases. This TCR was recovered from a female donor with multiple sclerosis, enrolled in a pregnancy study. CDR3 in DNA: TGTGCCAGCAGTGAATTTGGGACTAGCAACTACAATGAGCAGTTCTTC. This gives the protein CASSEFGTSNYNEQFF.